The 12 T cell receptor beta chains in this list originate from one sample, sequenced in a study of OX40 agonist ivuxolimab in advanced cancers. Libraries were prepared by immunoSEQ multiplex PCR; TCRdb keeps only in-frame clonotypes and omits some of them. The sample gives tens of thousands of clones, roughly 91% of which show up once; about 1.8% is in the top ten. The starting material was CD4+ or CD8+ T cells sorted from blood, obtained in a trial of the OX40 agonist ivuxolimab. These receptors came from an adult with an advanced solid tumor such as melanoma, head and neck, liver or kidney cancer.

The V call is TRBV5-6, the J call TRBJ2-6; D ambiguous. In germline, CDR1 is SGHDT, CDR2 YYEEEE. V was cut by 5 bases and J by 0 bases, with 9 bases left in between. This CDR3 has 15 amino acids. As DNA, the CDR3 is TGTGCCAGCAGTCTTATTTACTCTGGGGCCAACGTCCTGACTTTC. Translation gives CASSLIYSGANVLTF.

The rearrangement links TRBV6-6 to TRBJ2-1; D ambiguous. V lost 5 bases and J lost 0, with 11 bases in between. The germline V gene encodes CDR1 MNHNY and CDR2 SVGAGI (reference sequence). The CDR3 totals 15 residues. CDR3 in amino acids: CASSRPDPSYNEQFF. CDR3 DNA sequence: TGTGCCAGCAGTAGGCCCGACCCCTCCTACAATGAGCAGTTCTTC.

The DNA of the CDR3 is TGTGCCAGCAGTTTATCGCTGGGGGCTGGCACTGAAGCTTTCTTT. Its protein product is CASSLSLGAGTEAFF. The genes are TRBV28 and TRBJ1-1; a weak D match, TRBD1 (6 bases). Germline values: CDR1 MDHEN, CDR2 SYDVKM. The CDR3 consists of 15 residues. Trimming took off 1 base at V and 4 bases at J, with 13 bases between the two ends.

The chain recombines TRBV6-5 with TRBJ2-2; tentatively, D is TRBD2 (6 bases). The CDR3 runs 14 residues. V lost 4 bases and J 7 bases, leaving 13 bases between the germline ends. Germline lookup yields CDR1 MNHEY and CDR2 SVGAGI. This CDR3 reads CASSLGTEGGELFF. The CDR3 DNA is TGTGCCAGCAGTTTAGGGACGGAGGGCGGGGAGCTGTTTTTT.

CDR3 loop: CASSGLDKNTGELFF. CDR3 in DNA: TGCGCCAGCAGCGGGTTAGACAAGAACACCGGGGAGCTGTTTTTT. The chain joins TRBV5-1 to TRBJ2-2; no firm D call. The CDR3 covers 15 residues. The V end was cut by 4 bases, the J end by 1 base, with 11 bases between. The V gene's germline CDR1 is SGHRS and CDR2 YFSETQ.

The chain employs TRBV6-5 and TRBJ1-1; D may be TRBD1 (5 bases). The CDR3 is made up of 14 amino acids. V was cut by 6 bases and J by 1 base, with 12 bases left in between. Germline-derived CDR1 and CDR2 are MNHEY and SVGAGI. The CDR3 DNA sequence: TGTGCCAGCAGAGTCGTCGGGGGGAACACTGAAGCTTTCTTT. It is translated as CASRVVGGNTEAFF.

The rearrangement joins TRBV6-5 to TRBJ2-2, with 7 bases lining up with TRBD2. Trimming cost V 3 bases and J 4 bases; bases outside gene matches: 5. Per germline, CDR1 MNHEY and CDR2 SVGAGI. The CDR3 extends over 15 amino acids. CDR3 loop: CASSYKGRGTGELFF. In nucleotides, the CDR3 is TGTGCCAGCAGTTATAAGGGGAGGGGCACCGGGGAGCTGTTTTTT.

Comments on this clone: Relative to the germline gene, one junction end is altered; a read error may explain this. The CDR3 nucleotides are TGTGCCAGCAGAGAAGGACAGTCTCGGAGCTCACCCCTCCACTTT. This gives the protein CASREGQSRSSPLHF. The rearrangement uses TRBV2 and TRBJ1-6, with D perhaps matching TRBD1 (6 bases). CDR3 length: 15 amino acids. CDR1 SNHLY and CDR2 FYNNEI come from the germline V gene.

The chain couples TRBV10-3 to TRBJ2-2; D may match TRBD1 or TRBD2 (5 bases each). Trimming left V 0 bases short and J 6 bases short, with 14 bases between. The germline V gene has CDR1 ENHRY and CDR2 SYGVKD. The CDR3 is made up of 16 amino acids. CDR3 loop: CAISESAGRGAGELFF. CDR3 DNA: TGTGCCATCAGTGAGTCGGCAGGCCGGGGCGCCGGGGAGCTGTTTTTT.

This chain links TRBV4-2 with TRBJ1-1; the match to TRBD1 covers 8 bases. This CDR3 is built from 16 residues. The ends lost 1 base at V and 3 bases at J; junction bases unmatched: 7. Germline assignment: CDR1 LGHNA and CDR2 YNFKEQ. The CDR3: CASSQVKTGGDTEAFF. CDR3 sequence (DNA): TGTGCCAGCAGCCAAGTCAAAACAGGGGGAGACACTGAAGCTTTCTTT.

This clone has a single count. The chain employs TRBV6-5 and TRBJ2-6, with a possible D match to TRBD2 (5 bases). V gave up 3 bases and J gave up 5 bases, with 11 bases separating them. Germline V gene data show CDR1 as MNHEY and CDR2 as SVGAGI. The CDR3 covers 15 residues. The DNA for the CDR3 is TGTGCCAGCAGTTATTCGGGGTCTAGGGCCAACGTCCTGACTTTC. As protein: CASSYSGSRANVLTF.

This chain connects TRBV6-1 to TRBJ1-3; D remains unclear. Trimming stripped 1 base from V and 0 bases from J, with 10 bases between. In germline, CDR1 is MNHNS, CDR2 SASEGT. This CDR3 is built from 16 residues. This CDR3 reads CASSEGVVPSGNTIYF. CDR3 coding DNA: TGTGCCAGCAGTGAAGGGGTAGTCCCCTCTGGAAACACCATATATTTT.